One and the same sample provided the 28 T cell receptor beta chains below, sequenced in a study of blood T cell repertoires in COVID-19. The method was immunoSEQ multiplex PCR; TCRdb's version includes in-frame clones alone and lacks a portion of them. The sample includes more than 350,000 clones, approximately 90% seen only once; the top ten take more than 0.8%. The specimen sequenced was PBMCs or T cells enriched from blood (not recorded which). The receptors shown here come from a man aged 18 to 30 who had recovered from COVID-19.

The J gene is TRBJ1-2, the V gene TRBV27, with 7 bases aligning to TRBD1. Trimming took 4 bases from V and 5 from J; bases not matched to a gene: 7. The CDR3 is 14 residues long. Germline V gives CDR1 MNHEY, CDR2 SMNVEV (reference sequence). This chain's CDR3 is CASSSAVTGYGYTF. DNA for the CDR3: TGTGCCAGCAGTTCCGCTGTGACAGGGTATGGCTACACCTTC.

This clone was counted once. CDR3 sequence: CAISEYQQVFYGYTF. CDR3 nucleotides: TGTGCCATCAGTGAGTACCAGCAGGTCTTCTATGGCTACACCTTC. The genes are TRBV10-3 and TRBJ1-2; D unresolved. CDR1 and CDR2 (germline): ENHRY, SYGVKD. The V and J ends lost 1 base and 4 bases respectively, with 13 bases between them. The CDR3 runs 15 residues.

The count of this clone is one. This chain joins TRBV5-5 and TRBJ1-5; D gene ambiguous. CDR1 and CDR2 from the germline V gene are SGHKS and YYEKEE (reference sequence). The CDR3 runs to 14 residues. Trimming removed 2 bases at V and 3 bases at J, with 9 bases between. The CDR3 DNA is TGTGCCAGCAGCTTTAGTACAGCCAATCAGCCCCAGCATTTT. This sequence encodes CASSFSTANQPQHF.

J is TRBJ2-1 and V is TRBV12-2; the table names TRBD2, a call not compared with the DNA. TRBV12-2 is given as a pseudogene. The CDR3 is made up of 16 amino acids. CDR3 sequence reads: CASRLRWGGPYNEQFF. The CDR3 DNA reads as TGTGCAAGTCGCTTAAGATGGGGGGGACCCTACAATGAGCAGTTCTTC.

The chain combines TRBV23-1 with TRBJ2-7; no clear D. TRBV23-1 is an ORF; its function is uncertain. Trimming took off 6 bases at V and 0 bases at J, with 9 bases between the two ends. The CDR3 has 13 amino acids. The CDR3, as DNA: TGCGCCAGCAGGACGGGTTTCTCCTACGAGCAGTACTTC. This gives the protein CASRTGFSYEQYF.

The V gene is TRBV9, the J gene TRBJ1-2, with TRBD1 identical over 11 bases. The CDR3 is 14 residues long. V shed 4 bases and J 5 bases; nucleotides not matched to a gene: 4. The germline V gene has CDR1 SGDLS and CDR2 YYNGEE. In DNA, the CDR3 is TGTGCCAGCAGCCCCGGGACAGGGGGTTATGGCTACACCTTC. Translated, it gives CASSPGTGGYGYTF.

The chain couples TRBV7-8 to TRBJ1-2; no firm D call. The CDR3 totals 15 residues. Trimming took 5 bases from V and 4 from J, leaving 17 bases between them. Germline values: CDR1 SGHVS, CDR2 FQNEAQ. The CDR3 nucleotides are TGTGCCAGCAGCCCGCGATGGGAGGCCCCCTATGGCTACACCTTC. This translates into CASSPRWEAPYGYTF.

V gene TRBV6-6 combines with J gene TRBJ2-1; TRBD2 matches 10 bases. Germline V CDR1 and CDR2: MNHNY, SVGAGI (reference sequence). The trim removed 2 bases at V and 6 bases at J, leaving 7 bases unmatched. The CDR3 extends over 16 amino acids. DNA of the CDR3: TGTGCCAGCAGTTACCTCCAGCGGGAGGGCGGCAATGAGCAGTTCTTC. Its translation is CASSYLQREGGNEQFF.

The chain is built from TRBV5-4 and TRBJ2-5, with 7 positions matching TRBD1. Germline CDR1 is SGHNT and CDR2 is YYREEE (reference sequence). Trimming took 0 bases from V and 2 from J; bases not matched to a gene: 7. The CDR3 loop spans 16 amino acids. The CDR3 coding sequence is TGTGCCAGCAGCTTGGACAAATCAGGGGGACAAGAGACCCAGTACTTC. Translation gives CASSLDKSGGQETQYF.

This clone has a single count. For the CDR3, the DNA is TGTGCCAGCCATGGGGGGAGATCCTCCTACAATGAGCAGTTCTTC. It yields the protein CASHGGRSSYNEQFF. V and J are TRBV28 and TRBJ2-1, with a weak D call TRBD2 (6 bases). Trimming cost V 8 bases and J 0 bases, with 14 bases left between them. The CDR3 consists of 15 residues. Germline CDR1 is MDHEN and CDR2 is SYDVKM.

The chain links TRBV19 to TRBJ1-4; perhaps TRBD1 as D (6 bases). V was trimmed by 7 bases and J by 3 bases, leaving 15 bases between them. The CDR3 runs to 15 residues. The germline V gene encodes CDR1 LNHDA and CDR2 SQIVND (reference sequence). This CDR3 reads CASKAGVRANEKLFF. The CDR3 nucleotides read TGTGCCAGTAAGGCAGGGGTAAGGGCTAATGAAAAACTGTTTTTT.

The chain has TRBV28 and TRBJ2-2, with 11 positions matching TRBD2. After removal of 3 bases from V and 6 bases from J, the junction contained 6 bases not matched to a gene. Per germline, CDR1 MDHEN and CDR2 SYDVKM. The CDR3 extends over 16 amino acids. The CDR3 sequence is CASSFLTSGTPGELFF. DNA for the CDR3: TGTGCCAGCAGTTTCCTGACTAGCGGGACCCCCGGGGAGCTGTTTTTT.

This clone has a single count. CDR3 loop: CASSSSRQGLNTEAFF. The CDR3 bases are TGTGCCAGCAGCTCCTCAAGACAGGGACTCAACACTGAAGCTTTCTTT. The V call is TRBV5-5, the J call TRBJ1-1; 7 nucleotides match TRBD1. The V gene end was trimmed by 3 bases and the J gene end by 2 bases; junction bases not matched to a gene: 10. Germline V CDR1 and CDR2: SGHKS, YYEKEE (reference sequence). The CDR3 covers 16 residues.

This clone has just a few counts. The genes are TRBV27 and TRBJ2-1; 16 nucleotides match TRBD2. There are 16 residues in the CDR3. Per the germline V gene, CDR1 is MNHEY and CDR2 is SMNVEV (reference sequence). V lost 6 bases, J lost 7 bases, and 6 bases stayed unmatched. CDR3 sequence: CASRTPGLAGGNEQFF. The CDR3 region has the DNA TGTGCCAGCAGAACACCGGGACTAGCGGGAGGGAATGAGCAGTTCTTC.

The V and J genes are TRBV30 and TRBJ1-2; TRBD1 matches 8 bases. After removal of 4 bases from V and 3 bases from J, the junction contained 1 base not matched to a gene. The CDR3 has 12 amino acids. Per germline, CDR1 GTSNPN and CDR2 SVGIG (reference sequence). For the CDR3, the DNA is TGTGCCTGGAACAGGGGGGACTATGGCTACACCTTC. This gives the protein CAWNRGDYGYTF. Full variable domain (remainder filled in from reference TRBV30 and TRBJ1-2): SQTIHQWPATLVQPVGSPLSLECTVEGTSNPNLYWYRQAAGRGLQLLFYSVGIGQISSEVPQNLSASRPQDRQFILSSKKLLLSDSGFYLCAWNRGDYGYTFGSGTRLTVV.

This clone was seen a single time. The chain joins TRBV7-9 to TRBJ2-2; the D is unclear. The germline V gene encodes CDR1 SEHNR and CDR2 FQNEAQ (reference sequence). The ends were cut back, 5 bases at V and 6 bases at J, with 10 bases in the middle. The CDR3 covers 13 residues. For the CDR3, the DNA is TGTGCCAGCAGCATGACGCAGGCCGGGGAGCTGTTTTTT. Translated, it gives CASSMTQAGELFF.

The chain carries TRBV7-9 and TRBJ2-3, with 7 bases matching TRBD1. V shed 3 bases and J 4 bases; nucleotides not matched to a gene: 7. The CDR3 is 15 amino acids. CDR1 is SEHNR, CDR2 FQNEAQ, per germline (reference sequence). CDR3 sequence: CASSFRQGLPDTQYF. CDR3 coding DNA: TGTGCCAGCAGCTTCCGACAGGGTCTCCCAGATACGCAGTATTTT. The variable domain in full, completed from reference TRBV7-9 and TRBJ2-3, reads DTGVSQNPRHKITKRGQNVTFRCDPISEHNRLYWYRQTLGQGPEFLTYFQNEAQLEKSRLLSDRFSAERPKGSFSTLEIQRTEQGDSAMYLCASSFRQGLPDTQYFGPGTRLTVL.

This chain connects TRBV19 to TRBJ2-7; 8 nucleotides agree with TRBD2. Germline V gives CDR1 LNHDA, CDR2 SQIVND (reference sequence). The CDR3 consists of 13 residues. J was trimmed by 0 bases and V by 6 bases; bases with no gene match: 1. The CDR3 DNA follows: TGTGCCAGTAGCGGGAGGGACTCCTACGAGCAGTACTTC. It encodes CASSGRDSYEQYF.

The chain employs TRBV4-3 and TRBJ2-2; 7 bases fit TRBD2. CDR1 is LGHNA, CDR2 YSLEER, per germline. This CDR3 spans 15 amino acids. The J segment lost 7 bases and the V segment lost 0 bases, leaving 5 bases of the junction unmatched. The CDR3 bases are TGCGCCAGCAGCCAAGAAGTGGGGGAGGGCGGGGAGCTGTTTTTT. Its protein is CASSQEVGEGGELFF.

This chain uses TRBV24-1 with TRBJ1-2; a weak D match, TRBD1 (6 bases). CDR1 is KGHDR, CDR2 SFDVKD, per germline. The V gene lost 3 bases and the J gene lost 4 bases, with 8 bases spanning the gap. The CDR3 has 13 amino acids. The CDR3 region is CATSDGDIYGYTF. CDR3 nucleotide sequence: TGTGCCACCAGTGATGGGGACATCTATGGCTACACCTTC.

The chain's CDR3 is CASSPPALGRETQYF. For the CDR3, the DNA is TGTGCCAGCTCACCACCGGCCCTCGGCAGGGAGACCCAGTACTTC. The chain has TRBV18 and TRBJ2-5; no firm D call. The V gene's germline CDR1 is KGHSH and CDR2 LQKENI. The CDR3 has 15 residues. The V and J ends lost 0 bases and 5 bases respectively, with 13 bases between them.

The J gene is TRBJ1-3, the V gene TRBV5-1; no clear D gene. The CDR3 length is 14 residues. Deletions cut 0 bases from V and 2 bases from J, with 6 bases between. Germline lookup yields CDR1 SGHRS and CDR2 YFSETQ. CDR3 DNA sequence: TGCGCCAGCAGCTTGGCCGGGGCTGGAAACACCATATATTTT. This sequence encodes CASSLAGAGNTIYF.

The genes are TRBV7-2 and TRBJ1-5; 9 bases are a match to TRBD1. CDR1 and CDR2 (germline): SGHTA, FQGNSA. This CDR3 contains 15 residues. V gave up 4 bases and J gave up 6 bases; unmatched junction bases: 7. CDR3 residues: CASSSGQGRRQPQHF. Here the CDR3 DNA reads TGTGCCAGCAGCTCCGGACAGGGGAGGCGTCAGCCCCAGCATTTT.

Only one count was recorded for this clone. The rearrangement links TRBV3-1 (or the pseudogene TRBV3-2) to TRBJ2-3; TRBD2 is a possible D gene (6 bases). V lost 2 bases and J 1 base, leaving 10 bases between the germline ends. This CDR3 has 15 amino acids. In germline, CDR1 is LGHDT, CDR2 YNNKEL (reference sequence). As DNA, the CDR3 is TGTGCCAGCAGCCAAAACGCGGGACGCACAGATACGCAGTATTTT. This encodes CASSQNAGRTDTQYF.

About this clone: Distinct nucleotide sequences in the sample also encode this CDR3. In DNA form, the CDR3 reads TGTGCCAGCAGCCGACAGGGATCCTACAATGAGCAGTTCTTC. It translates to CASSRQGSYNEQFF. The rearrangement joins TRBV7-3 to TRBJ2-1; 7 bases are a match to TRBD1. The CDR3 loop spans 14 amino acids. Germline-derived CDR1 and CDR2 are SGHTA and FQGTGA. The ends lost 5 bases at V and 1 base at J; junction bases unmatched: 2.

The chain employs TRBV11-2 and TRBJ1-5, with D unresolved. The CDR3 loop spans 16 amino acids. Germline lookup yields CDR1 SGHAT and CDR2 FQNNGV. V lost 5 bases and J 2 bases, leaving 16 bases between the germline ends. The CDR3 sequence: CASSPSGTLGNQPQHF. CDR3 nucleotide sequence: TGTGCCAGCAGCCCAAGCGGTACATTGGGCAATCAGCCCCAGCATTTT.

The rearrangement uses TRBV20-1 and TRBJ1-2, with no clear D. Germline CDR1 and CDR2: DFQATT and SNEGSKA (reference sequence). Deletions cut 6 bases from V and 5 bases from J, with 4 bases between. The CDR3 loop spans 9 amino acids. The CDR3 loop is CSATYGYTF. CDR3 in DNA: TGCAGTGCCACATATGGCTACACCTTC.

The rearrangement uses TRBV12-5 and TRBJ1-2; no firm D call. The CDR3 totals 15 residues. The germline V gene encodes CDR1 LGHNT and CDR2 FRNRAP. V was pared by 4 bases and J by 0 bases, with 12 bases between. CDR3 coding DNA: TGTGCTAGTGGTTACTTGTTAGCAGCTAACTATGGCTACACCTTC. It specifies CASGYLLAANYGYTF.